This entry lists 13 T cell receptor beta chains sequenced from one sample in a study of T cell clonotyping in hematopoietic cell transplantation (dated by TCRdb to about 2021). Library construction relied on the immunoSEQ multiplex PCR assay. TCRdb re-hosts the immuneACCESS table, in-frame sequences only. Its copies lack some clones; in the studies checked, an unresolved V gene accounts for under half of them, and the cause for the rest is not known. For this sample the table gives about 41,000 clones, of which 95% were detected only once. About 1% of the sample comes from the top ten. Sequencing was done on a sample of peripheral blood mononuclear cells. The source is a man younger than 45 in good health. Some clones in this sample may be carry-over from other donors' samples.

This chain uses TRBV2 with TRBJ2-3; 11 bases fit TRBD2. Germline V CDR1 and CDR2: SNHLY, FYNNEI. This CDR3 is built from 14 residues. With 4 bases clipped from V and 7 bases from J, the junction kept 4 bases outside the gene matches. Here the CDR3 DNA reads TGTGCCAGCAGTGTGGGACTAGCGGCAAATACGCAGTATTTT. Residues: CASSVGLAANTQYF.

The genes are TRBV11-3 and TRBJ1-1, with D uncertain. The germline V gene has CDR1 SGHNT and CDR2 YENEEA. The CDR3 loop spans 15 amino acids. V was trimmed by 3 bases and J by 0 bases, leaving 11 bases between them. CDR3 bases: TGTGCCAGCAGCTTCTTGCCGGGGATGAACACTGAAGCTTTCTTT. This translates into CASSFLPGMNTEAFF. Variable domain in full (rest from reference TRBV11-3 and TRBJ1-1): EAGVVQSPRYKIIEKKQPVAFWCNPISGHNTLYWYLQNLGQGPELLIRYENEEAVDDSQLPKDRFSAERLKGVDSTLKIQPAELGDSAVYLCASSFLPGMNTEAFFGQGTRLTVV.

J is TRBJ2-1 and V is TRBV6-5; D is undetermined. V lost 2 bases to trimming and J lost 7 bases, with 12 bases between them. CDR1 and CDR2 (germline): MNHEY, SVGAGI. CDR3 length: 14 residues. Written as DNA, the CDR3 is TGTGCCAGCAGTTACCGGCAGTTCACGAATGAGCAGTTCTTC. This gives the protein CASSYRQFTNEQFF.

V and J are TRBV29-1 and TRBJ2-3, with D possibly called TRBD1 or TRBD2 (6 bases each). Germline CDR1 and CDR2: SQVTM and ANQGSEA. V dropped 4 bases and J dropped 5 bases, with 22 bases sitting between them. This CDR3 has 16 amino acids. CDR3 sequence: CSVGGPRRESKDTQYF. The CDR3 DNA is TGCAGCGTTGGGGGGCCGAGGCGGGAAAGTAAAGATACGCAGTATTTT.

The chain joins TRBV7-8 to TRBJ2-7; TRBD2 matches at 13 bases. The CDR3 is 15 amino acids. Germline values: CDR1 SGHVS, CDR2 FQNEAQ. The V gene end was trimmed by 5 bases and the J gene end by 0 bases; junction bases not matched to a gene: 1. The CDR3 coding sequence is TGTGCCAGCAGCCGGACTAGCGGGAGCTCCTACGAGCAGTACTTC. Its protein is CASSRTSGSSYEQYF.

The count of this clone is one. CDR3: CASSLWGGGGQYNEQFF. The CDR3 coding sequence is TGTGCCAGCAGCTTATGGGGCGGCGGGGGCCAATACAATGAGCAGTTCTTC. The chain is built from TRBV5-8 and TRBJ2-1; tentative D call: TRBD2 (7 bases). This CDR3 has 17 residues. CDR1 SGHTS and CDR2 YDEGEE come from the germline V gene. V lost 2 bases and J 4 bases, leaving 19 bases between the germline ends. Supplemented by reference TRBV5-8 and TRBJ2-1, the full variable domain reads EAGVTQSPTHLIKTRGQQATLRCSPISGHTSVYWYQQALGLGLQFLLWYDEGEERNRGNFPPRFSGRQFPNYSSELNVNALELEDSALYLCASSLWGGGGQYNEQFFGPGTRLTVL.

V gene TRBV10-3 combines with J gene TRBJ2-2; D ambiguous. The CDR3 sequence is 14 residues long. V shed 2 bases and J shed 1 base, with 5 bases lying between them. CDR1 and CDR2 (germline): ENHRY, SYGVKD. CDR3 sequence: CAISERQNTGELFF. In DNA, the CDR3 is TGTGCCATCAGTGAGCGGCAGAACACCGGGGAGCTGTTTTTT.

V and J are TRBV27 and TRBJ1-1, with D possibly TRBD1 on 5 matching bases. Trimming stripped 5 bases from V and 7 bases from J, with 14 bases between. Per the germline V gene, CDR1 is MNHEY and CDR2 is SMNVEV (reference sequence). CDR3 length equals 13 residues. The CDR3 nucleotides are TGTGCCAGCAGTGCCCTGGGGGGGGGTGAAGCTTTCTTT. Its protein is CASSALGGGEAFF.

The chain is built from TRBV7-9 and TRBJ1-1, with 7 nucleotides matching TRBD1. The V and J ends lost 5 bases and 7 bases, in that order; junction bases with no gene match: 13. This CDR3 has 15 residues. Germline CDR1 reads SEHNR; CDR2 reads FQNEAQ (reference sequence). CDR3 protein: CASSGLTGNSFEAFF. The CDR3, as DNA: TGTGCCAGCAGCGGGTTGACAGGGAACTCCTTTGAAGCTTTCTTT.

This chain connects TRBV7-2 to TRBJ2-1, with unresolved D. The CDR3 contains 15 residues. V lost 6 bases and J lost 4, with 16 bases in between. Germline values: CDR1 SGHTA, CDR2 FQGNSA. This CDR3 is CASRLILMEYNEQFF. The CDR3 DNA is TGTGCCAGCAGATTAATACTAATGGAATACAATGAGCAGTTCTTC.

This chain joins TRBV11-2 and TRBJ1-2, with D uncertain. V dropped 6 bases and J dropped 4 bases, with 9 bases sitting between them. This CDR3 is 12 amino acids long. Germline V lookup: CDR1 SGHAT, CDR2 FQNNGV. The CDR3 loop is CASSPLSYGYTF. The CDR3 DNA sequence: TGTGCCAGCAGTCCCCTGAGCTATGGCTACACCTTC.

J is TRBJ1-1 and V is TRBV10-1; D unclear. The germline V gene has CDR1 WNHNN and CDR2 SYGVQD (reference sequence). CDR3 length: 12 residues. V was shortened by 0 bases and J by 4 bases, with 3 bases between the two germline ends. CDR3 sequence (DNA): TGCGCCAGCAGTGAGTCGGGCACTGAAGCTTTCTTT. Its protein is CASSESGTEAFF.

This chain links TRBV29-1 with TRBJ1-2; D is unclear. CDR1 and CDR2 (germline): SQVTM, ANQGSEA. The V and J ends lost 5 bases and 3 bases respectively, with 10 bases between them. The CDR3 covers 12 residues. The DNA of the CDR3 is TGCAGCGTTATATCGGGAGACTATGGCTACACCTTC. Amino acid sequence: CSVISGDYGYTF.